The clone carrying this TCR beta chain was detected once. Its antigen remains unidentified. The sample is drawn from a study of neoadjuvant nivolumab and ipilimumab in lung cancer. The study's findings and limits: Pathologic regression was not significantly tied to TCR clonality.

Assay used: immunoSEQ multiplex PCR; TCRdb lists only in-frame clones, some missing. The table records 18,000 or so clones, over 70% of them present only once. The V end was cut by 5 bases, the J end by 4 bases, with 14 bases between. In germline, CDR1 is SQVTM, CDR2 ANQGSEA. The CDR3 spans 13 residues. The TCR sequence derives from an adult with non-small cell lung cancer. The sequences come from tumor tissue, collected after neoadjuvant nivolumab, alone or with ipilimumab, at or shortly before surgery. The V call is TRBV29-1, the J call TRBJ1-1; TRBD1 might be the D (5 bases). This chain's CDR3 is CSVSRARSTEAFF. In nucleotides, the CDR3 is TGCAGCGTTAGCAGGGCAAGAAGCACTGAAGCTTTCTTT.